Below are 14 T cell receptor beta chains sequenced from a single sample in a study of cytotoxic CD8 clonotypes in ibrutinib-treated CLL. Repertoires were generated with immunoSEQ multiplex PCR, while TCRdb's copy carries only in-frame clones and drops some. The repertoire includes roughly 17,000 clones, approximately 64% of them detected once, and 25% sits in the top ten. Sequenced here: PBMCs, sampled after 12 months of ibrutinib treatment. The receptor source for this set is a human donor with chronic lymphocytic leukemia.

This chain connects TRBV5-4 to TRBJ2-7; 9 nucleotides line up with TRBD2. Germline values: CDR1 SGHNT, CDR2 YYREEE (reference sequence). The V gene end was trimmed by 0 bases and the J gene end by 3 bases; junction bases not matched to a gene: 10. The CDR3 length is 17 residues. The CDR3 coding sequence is TGTGCCAGCAGCTTGGGGAGGCGGCGGGAGGGACTCTACGAGCAGTACTTC. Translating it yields CASSLGRRREGLYEQYF.

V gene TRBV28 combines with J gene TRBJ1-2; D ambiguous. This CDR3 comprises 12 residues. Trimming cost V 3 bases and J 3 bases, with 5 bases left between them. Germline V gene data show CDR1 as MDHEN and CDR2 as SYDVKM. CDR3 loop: CASSLAHYGYTF. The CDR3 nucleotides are TGTGCCAGCAGTTTGGCTCACTATGGCTACACCTTC.

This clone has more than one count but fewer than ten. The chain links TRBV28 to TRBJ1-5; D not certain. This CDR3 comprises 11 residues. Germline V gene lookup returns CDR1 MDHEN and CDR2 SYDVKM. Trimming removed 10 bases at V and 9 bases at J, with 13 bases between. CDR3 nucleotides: TGTGCCACCGGACTCGGGGTGCCCCAGCATTTT. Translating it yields CATGLGVPQHF.

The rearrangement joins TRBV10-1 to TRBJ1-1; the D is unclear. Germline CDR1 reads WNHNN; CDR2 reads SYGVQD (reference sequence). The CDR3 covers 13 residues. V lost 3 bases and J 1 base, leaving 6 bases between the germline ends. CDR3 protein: CASSEQTNTEAFF. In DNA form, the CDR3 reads TGCGCCAGCAGTGAACAGACGAACACTGAAGCTTTCTTT.

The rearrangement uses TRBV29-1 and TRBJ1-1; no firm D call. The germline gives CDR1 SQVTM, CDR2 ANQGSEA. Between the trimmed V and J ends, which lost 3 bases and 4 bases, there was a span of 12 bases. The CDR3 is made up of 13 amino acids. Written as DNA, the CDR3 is TGCAGCGTTGAGGGGAGTGTAGGCACTGAAGCTTTCTTT. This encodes CSVEGSVGTEAFF.

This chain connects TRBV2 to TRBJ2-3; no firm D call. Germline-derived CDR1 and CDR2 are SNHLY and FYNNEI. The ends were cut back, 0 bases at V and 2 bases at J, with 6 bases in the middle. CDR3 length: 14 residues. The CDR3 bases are TGTGCCAGCAGTGAAGCGCTCTCCACAGATACGCAGTATTTT. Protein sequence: CASSEALSTDTQYF.

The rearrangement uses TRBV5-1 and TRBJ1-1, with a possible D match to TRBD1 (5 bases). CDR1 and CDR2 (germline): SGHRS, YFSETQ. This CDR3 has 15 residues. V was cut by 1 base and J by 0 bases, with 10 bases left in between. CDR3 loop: CASSLLAGMNTEAFF. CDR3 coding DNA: TGCGCCAGCAGCTTGTTGGCAGGGATGAACACTGAAGCTTTCTTT.

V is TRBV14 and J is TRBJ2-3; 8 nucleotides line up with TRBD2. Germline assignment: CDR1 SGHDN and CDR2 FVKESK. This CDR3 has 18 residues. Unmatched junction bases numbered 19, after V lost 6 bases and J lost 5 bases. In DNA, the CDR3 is TGTGCCAGCAGTCCTATAGCAGCGGGAGTCCCGCCCATAGATACGCAGTATTTT. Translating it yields CASSPIAAGVPPIDTQYF.

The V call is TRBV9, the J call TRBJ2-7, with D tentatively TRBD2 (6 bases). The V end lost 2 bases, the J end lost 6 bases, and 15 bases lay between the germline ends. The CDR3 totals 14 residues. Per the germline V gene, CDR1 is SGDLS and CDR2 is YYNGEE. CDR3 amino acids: CASSVGSVGGEQYF. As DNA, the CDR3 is TGTGCCAGCAGCGTGGGCTCCGTGGGAGGCGAGCAGTACTTC.

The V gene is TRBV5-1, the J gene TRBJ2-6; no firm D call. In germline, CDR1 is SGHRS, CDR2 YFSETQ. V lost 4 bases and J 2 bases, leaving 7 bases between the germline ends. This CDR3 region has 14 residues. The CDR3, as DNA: TGCGCCAGCAGCCTCGTACCTGGGGCCAACGTCCTGACTTTC. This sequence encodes CASSLVPGANVLTF.

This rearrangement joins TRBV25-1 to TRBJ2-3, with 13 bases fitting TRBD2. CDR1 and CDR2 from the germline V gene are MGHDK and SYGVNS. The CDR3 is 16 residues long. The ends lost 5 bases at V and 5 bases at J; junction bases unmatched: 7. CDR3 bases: TGTGCCAGCAGTCCCAAACTAGCGGGAGGGATAGATACGCAGTATTTT. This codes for CASSPKLAGGIDTQYF.

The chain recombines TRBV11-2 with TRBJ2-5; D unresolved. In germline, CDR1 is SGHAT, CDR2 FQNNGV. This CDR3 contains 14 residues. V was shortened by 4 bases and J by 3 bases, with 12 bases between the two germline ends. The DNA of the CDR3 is TGTGCCAGCAGCTCCCTGAGGTTTGAAGAGACCCAGTACTTC. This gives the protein CASSSLRFEETQYF.

The CDR3 is CASSQRQAYGYTF. DNA for the CDR3: TGTGCCAGCAGCCAAAGACAGGCCTATGGCTACACCTTC. The chain is built from TRBV11-2 and TRBJ1-2, with D tentatively TRBD1 (6 bases). The V gene lost 5 bases and the J gene lost 4 bases, with 11 bases spanning the gap. The CDR3 has 13 amino acids. Germline loops: CDR1 SGHAT, CDR2 FQNNGV.

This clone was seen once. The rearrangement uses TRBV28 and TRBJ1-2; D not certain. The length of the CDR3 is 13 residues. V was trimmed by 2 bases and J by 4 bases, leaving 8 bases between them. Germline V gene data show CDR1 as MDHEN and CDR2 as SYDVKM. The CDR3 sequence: CASSLAQPYGYTF. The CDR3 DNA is TGTGCCAGCAGTTTAGCGCAACCCTATGGCTACACCTTC.